The 2 T cell receptor beta chains below all came from one sample that was sequenced in a study of neurological immune-mediated disorders (dated by TCRdb to between 2017 and 2020). Receptor amplification or capture employed 5' RACE. The sample was run on an Illumina HiSeq 2500. TCRdb's own reprocessing of the public reads used fastp at Q25 and MiXCR and kept productive beta chains. All rows with the same CDR3 protein become a single entry with the most common DNA and genes. The sample yields roughly 89,000 distinct CDR3 sequences; around 2.6% were counted once. The ten largest clones add up to 1.1% of the sample. Material for sequencing was PBMCs. These receptors originate from a woman aged 25 to 39 with multiple sclerosis.

This clonotype was observed at least ten times. The CDR3 here is CASSYSHMPTSTDTQYF. Here the CDR3 DNA reads TGTGCCAGCAGTTACTCCCATATGCCTACTAGCACAGATACGCAGTATTTT. The chain recombines TRBV6-5 with TRBJ2-3; D remains ambiguous. The CDR3 has 17 amino acids. V dropped 0 bases and J dropped 0 bases, with 13 bases sitting between them. Germline V gene sequence: CDR1 MNHEY, CDR2 SVGAGI.

This clonotype has a count of ten or more. The rearrangement joins TRBV29-1 to TRBJ2-5, with D unclear. The length of the CDR3 is 14 residues. Trimming removed 4 bases from V and 5 bases from J, with 17 bases in between. Germline loops: CDR1 SQVTM, CDR2 ANQGSEA. The CDR3 protein is CSVVPPRTGETQYF. Written as DNA, the CDR3 is TGCAGCGTTGTCCCCCCGAGGACCGGGGAGACCCAGTACTTC.